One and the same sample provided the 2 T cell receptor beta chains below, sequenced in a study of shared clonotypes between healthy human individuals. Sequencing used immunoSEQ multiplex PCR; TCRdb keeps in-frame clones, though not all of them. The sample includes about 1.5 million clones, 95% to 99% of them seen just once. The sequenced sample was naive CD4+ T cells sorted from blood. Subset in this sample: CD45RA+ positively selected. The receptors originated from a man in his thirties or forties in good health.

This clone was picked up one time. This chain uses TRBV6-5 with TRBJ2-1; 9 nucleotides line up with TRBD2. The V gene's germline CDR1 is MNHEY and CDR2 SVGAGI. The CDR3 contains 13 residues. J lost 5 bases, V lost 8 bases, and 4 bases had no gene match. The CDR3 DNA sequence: TGTGCCAGCCAGGGACTAGCAGACAATGAGCAGTTCTTC. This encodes CASQGLADNEQFF.

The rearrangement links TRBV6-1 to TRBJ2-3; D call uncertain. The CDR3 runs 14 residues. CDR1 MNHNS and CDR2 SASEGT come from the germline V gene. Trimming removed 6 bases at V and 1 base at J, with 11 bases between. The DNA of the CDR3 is TGTGCCAGCAGGGGAAGAGTCGGCACAGATACGCAGTATTTT. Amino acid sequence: CASRGRVGTDTQYF.